A single sample gave rise to the 2 T cell receptor beta chains below, sequenced in a study of blood T cell repertoires in COVID-19. Using immunoSEQ multiplex PCR, the repertoire was profiled, and TCRdb retains in-frame clones only, with some absent. Among hundreds of thousands of clones listed, around 90% were seen once. Material: peripheral blood. The source of these receptors is a man between 60 and 75 years old who had recovered from COVID-19.

The chain employs TRBV10-3 and TRBJ2-1; 8 bases map to TRBD2. V lost 10 bases, J lost 3 bases, and 11 bases stayed unmatched. Germline assignment: CDR1 ENHRY and CDR2 SYGVKD. This CDR3 spans 15 amino acids. CDR3: CATNYGGANYNEQFF. The CDR3 region has the DNA TGTGCCACCAACTACGGGGGGGCTAACTACAATGAGCAGTTCTTC.

The chain combines TRBV30 with TRBJ1-3, with D uncertain. Germline values: CDR1 GTSNPN, CDR2 SVGIG (reference sequence). Deletions cut 0 bases from V and 4 bases from J, with 10 bases between. This CDR3 has 14 residues. CDR3 in amino acids: CAWSVGGAGNTIYF. In DNA, the CDR3 is TGTGCCTGGAGTGTAGGAGGAGCAGGAAACACCATATATTTT.